A single sample gave rise to the 17 T cell receptor beta chains below, sequenced in a study of T cells in Graves' hyperthyroidism and ophthalmopathy. TCR beta CDR3 regions were amplified from RNA. Primed by the HTBI set, a first-round RT-PCR was run on the TCR CDR3. TCRdb reanalysed the multiplex PCR reads using MiXCR and keeps one entry per CDR3 protein. The data show about 560,000 distinct CDR3 sequences, 15% to 18% seen once. Sequenced material: blood. The receptors were sampled from a woman in her 30s with Graves' hyperthyroidism.

This clonotype was seen a single time. A much larger clone is a single base away; this may be a read error. This chain connects TRBV20-1 to TRBJ2-1, with D possibly matching TRBD2 (6 bases). The J call may be wrong; the DNA end is better matched by TRBJ2-7. Per germline, CDR1 DFQATT and CDR2 SNEGSKA (reference sequence). This CDR3 is built from 12 residues. CDR3: CSAQGLGDEQYF. CDR3 sequence (DNA): TGCAGTGCCCAGGGACTGGGTGATGAGCAGTACTTC.

This clonotype was seen ten or more times. This chain connects TRBV10-3 to TRBJ2-5; TRBD2 matches at 9 bases. The V gene's germline CDR1 is ENHRY and CDR2 SYGVKD. J lost 1 base, V lost 10 bases, and 7 bases had no gene match. The CDR3 consists of 14 residues. The CDR3 sequence is CASSEREAQETQYF. CDR3 DNA sequence: TGTGCCAGCTCCGAGCGGGAGGCCCAAGAGACCCAGTACTTC.

The table lists this clonotype with many counts. The CDR3 nucleotides read TGCAGTGCTGCCGGGCCTATCCAGTCCTACGAGCAGTACTTC. It yields the protein CSAAGPIQSYEQYF. This chain uses TRBV20-1 with TRBJ2-7; D is unresolved. Germline V CDR1 and CDR2: DFQATT, SNEGSKA (reference sequence). The CDR3 is made up of 14 amino acids. Trimming took 5 bases from V and 1 from J, leaving 15 bases between them.

This clonotype has a count of ten or more. This sequence joins TRBV28 and TRBJ2-7; D may be TRBD1 or TRBD2 (5 bases each). The CDR3 sequence is 15 residues long. Per germline, CDR1 MDHEN and CDR2 SYDVKM. V lost 5 bases to trimming and J lost 0 bases, with 14 bases between them. As DNA, the CDR3 is TGTGCCAGCAGTCCACCAGGGACGCTCTCCTACGAGCAGTACTTC. Amino acid sequence: CASSPPGTLSYEQYF.

This clonotype was seen repeatedly, ten times or more. The J gene is TRBJ1-1, the V gene TRBV28, with TRBD1 matching 7 bases. The CDR3 sequence is 13 residues long. Germline values: CDR1 MDHEN, CDR2 SYDVKM. The J segment lost 9 bases and the V segment lost 7 bases, leaving 11 bases of the junction unmatched. The CDR3 loop reads CASTLTGARQAFF. CDR3 sequence (DNA): TGTGCCAGCACCCTCACAGGGGCGAGACAAGCTTTCTTT.

This clonotype was counted ten times or more. V and J are TRBV24-1 and TRBJ2-7; 9 positions match TRBD1. With 3 bases clipped from V and 5 bases from J, the junction kept 7 bases outside the gene matches. Germline loops: CDR1 KGHDR, CDR2 SFDVKD. This CDR3 has 15 amino acids. CDR3 region: CATSDPGTGFHEQYF. The CDR3 region has the DNA TGTGCCACCAGTGATCCCGGGACAGGGTTCCACGAGCAGTACTTC.

At least ten counts were recorded for this clonotype. CDR3 coding DNA: TGTGCCAGCAGTAAACCGGGACAGGGGATAAGAAACTACGAGCAGTACTTC. It encodes CASSKPGQGIRNYEQYF. This chain connects TRBV6-1 to TRBJ2-7; 10 positions match TRBD1. The CDR3 is made up of 17 amino acids. Germline-derived CDR1 and CDR2 are MNHNS and SASEGT. The V gene end was trimmed by 5 bases and the J gene end by 3 bases; junction bases not matched to a gene: 13.

Ten or more counts support this clonotype. The V and J genes are TRBV12-3 or TRBV12-4 and TRBJ2-1; D perhaps matches TRBD2 (6 bases). The ends were cut back, 6 bases at V and 4 bases at J, with 16 bases in the middle. The CDR3 totals 15 residues. The CDR3 sequence: CASSEGTAGYNEQFF. DNA for the CDR3: TGTGCCAGCAGCGAAGGGACCGCGGGGTACAATGAGCAGTTCTTC.

Details on this clonotype: Relative to the germline gene, one junction end is altered; a read error may explain this. This rearrangement joins TRBV6-9 to TRBJ2-7, with 7 bases identical to TRBD1. Germline CDR1 is MNHGY and CDR2 is SVAAGI. This CDR3 region has 13 residues. In DNA, the CDR3 is TGTCCCAGCAGCTACCGGGACAGCTACGAGCAGTACTTC. It is translated as CPSSYRDSYEQYF.

This clonotype was observed a handful of times. The rearrangement links TRBV5-1 to TRBJ2-1; 10 nucleotides align to TRBD1. This CDR3 contains 15 residues. V was pared by 3 bases and J by 8 bases, with 8 bases of the junction left unmatched. Germline CDR1 is SGHRS and CDR2 is YFSETQ. The CDR3 sequence: CASSSGQGGMYEQFF. For the CDR3, the DNA is TGCGCCAGCAGCTCCGGACAGGGGGGTATGTATGAGCAGTTCTTC.

The rearrangement links TRBV20-1 to TRBJ1-4; 8 bases agree with TRBD1. Germline-derived CDR1 and CDR2 are DFQATT and SNEGSKA (reference sequence). This CDR3 contains 13 residues. J was trimmed by 8 bases and V by 3 bases; bases with no gene match: 5. The CDR3 loop reads CSARGQVTEKLFF. CDR3 DNA: TGCAGTGCTAGGGGACAGGTTACCGAAAAACTGTTTTTT.

The J gene is TRBJ2-3, the V gene TRBV7-9, with 7 bases identical to TRBD1. After removal of 4 bases from V and 1 base from J, the junction contained 8 bases not matched to a gene. The CDR3 contains 16 residues. Germline loops: CDR1 SEHNR, CDR2 FQNEAQ (reference sequence). In DNA form, the CDR3 reads TGTGCCAGCAGCTCCCAACAAGGGGGCCGCACAGATACGCAGTATTTT. Translated, it gives CASSSQQGGRTDTQYF.

The genes are TRBV20-1 and TRBJ2-7; 8 bases fit TRBD2. The CDR3 contains 13 residues. From germline, CDR1 is DFQATT and CDR2 SNEGSKA (reference sequence). The ends lost 6 bases at V and 2 bases at J; junction bases unmatched: 6. Here the CDR3 DNA reads TGCAGTGCCCCTACTAGCGGTACCTACGAGCAGTACTTC. It specifies CSAPTSGTYEQYF.

This clonotype came up many times. This chain uses TRBV15 with TRBJ2-5; D gene unclear. The germline V gene encodes CDR1 LNHNV and CDR2 YYDKDF (reference sequence). Trimming removed 1 base at V and 8 bases at J, with 14 bases between. The CDR3 totals 14 residues. The CDR3, as DNA: TGTGCCACCAGCAGAGTTGCAGGCGAGAGAACCCAGTACTTC. Protein product: CATSRVAGERTQYF.

The V gene is TRBV18, the J gene TRBJ1-5; D gene unclear. CDR3 size: 14 residues. CDR1 is KGHSH and CDR2 is LQKENI in the germline V gene. V was shortened by 3 bases and J by 0 bases, with 6 bases between the two germline ends. DNA for the CDR3: TGTGCCAGCTCACCCGGGAATAGCAATCAGCCCCAGCATTTT. Protein: CASSPGNSNQPQHF.

This clonotype was detected many times. The V call is TRBV7-2, the J call TRBJ1-5; 7 bases agree with TRBD1. CDR1 is SGHTA and CDR2 is FQGNSA in the germline V gene. This CDR3 is built from 16 residues. J was trimmed by 4 bases and V by 6 bases; bases with no gene match: 12. The chain's CDR3 is CASSFPGGGANQPQHF. CDR3 coding DNA: TGTGCCAGCAGTTTCCCAGGGGGAGGGGCTAATCAGCCCCAGCATTTT.

The rearrangement uses TRBV7-9 and TRBJ1-1; possibly TRBD1 for D (5 bases). The V gene's germline CDR1 is SEHNR and CDR2 FQNEAQ (reference sequence). V dropped 0 bases and J dropped 8 bases, with 13 bases sitting between them. The CDR3 runs 14 residues. DNA of the CDR3: TGTGCCAGCAGCTTAGCGAGTCCCCCAGGGGAAGCTTTCTTT. Its protein product is CASSLASPPGEAFF.